This entry lists 3 T cell receptor beta chains sequenced from one sample in a study of blood T cell repertoires in COVID-19. This table comes from immunoSEQ multiplex PCR, and its TCRdb copy is limited to in-frame clones, with some not included. Counted here are around 310,000 clones, about 90% occurring once; the ten biggest clones make up just under 9.5%. The source material was PBMCs or T cells enriched from blood (not recorded which). The source of these receptors is a woman aged 30 to 39 who had recovered from COVID-19.

This chain joins TRBV18 and TRBJ1-1; D ambiguous. The CDR3 runs to 16 residues. Trimming took off 0 bases at V and 6 bases at J, with 17 bases between the two ends. Germline CDR1 and CDR2: KGHSH and LQKENI. The CDR3 DNA reads as TGTGCCAGCTCACCACCGGGGAGGGTTTTAGCGGCTGAAGCTTTCTTT. Protein product: CASSPPGRVLAAEAFF.

For the CDR3, the DNA is TGCGCCGCAAAAGCGACTAGCGGGGATGAGCAGTTCTTC. Residues: CAAKATSGDEQFF. The chain couples TRBV10-2 to TRBJ2-1; 11 bases map to TRBD2. Germline CDR1 is WSHSY and CDR2 is SAAADI. V lost 11 bases to trimming and J lost 8 bases; unmatched junction nucleotides: 8. This CDR3 is built from 13 residues.

Points on this clone: One end of the junction does not line up with germline, which may come from a read error. The genes are TRBV12-3 or TRBV12-4 and TRBJ1-2; 8 nucleotides agree with TRBD1. CDR3 length: 13 residues. The CDR3 protein is CASNLQGGYGYTF. The CDR3 coding sequence is TGTGCCAGCAATTTACAGGGGGGCTATGGCTACACCTTC.